Shown below are 25 T cell receptor delta chains from a single sample sequenced in a study of γδ T cells in repeated Plasmodium falciparum infection (dated by TCRdb to the early 2020s). Library method: multiplex PCR. The sequencer listed for this sample is Illumina MiSeq. TCRdb reprocessed the public data with the CATT caller; entries with the same nucleotide sequence were combined afterwards. This sample holds about 51,000 delta-chain clones; about 2% were observed only once. The biggest ten clones account for around 24% of the sample. For bulk TCR repertoire analysis, Vgamma9/Vdelta2+ and Vdelta2-negative gammadelta T cell populations were isolated by flow sorting from peripheral blood mononuclear cells. The sequenced material came from gamma-delta T cells from blood. Receptors originate from a pool of human donors (malaria-infected and uninfected, not separated).

On this clone: This DNA's translation differs at residue 13 from TCRdb's protein, which comes from a much larger clone; a read error is likely, and the protein shown is translated from the DNA. The chain employs TRDV1 and TRDJ1, with 7 positions matching TRDD3. No J segment appears in TCRdb, so it was assigned here by matching the sequence to germline. This CDR3 spans 20 amino acids. CDR1 is TSWWSYY and CDR2 is QGS in the germline V gene. The J segment lost 1 base and the V segment lost 3 bases, leaving 20 bases of the junction unmatched. CDR3 nucleotide sequence: TGTGCTCTTGGGGAGCGGCTCCCGTACTGGGGACCTTGCCGCACCGATAAACTCATCTTT. It specifies CALGERLPYWGPCRTDKLIF.

This chain links TRDV2 with TRDJ1; D call uncertain. Germline matching of the DNA provided the J gene here, since TCRdb leaves it blank. The CDR3 is 15 amino acids. Germline loops: CDR1 GEAIGNYY, CDR2 EKD. V was shortened by 2 bases and J by 6 bases, with 18 bases between the two germline ends. CDR3 residues: CACDNRGKKGNKLIF. In DNA, the CDR3 is TGTGCCTGTGACAATAGGGGTAAAAAAGGGAATAAACTCATCTTT.

This clone was observed a handful of times. TCRdb lists the protein of a much larger clone for this DNA, which differs at residue 18, so this is likely a read error; the protein given here is translated from the DNA itself. This chain links TRDV1 with TRDJ1; 9 bases align to TRDD2. With 4 bases clipped from V and 6 bases from J, the junction kept 30 bases outside the gene matches. The CDR3 length is 22 residues. Per the germline V gene, CDR1 is TSWWSYY and CDR2 is QGS. The DNA of the CDR3 is TGTGCTCTTGGGGCTCCCTTCCTACGTTACTGGAGGATCGTTGGCACGAATAATAAACTCATCTTT. Protein: CALGAPFLRYWRIVGTNNKLIF.

This clone was picked up many times. The gene calls are TRDV1 and TRDJ1; D uncertain. No J gene is reported in TCRdb; it was inferred here by comparing the DNA with germline. Germline V CDR1 and CDR2: TSWWSYY, QGS. V gave up 0 bases and J gave up 2 bases, with 22 bases separating them. The CDR3 consists of 19 residues. Here the CDR3 reads CALGELESSRSFITDKLIF. The DNA of the CDR3 is TGTGCTCTTGGGGAACTAGAGTCCTCCCGGTCCTTTATTACCGATAAACTCATCTTT.

With regard to this clone: A far larger clone is a single base away, which makes a read error likely. The chain couples TRDV1 to TRDJ1; D call uncertain. The J gene, absent from TCRdb, was called here by matching the DNA to germline. The V gene lost 2 bases and the J gene lost 1 base, with 26 bases spanning the gap. Germline loops: CDR1 TSWWSYY, CDR2 QGS. The CDR3 spans 20 residues. CDR3 in DNA: TGTGCTCTTGGGGAAGGCGGCCCCCCCCCCTGCTCACCACCCACCGATAAACTCATCTTT. Translation: CALGEGGPPPCSPPTDKLIF.

Many counts were recorded for this clone. The TCRdb record carries a much larger clone's protein, which differs from this DNA's translation at residue 12; a read error is the likely cause, and the protein listed here is the DNA translation. The chain employs TRDV2 and TRDJ1; 8 bases map to TRDD3. CDR3 size: 15 residues. Germline lookup yields CDR1 GEAIGNYY and CDR2 EKD. The CDR3 bases are TGTGCCTGTGACTCCCTGGGGGACAACACCGATGAACTCATCTTT. Translation gives CACDSLGDNTDELIF.

In its sample, this clone was seen a few times. One base separates it from a far larger clone, so it is likely a read error. Other DNA sequences of this sample code for an identical CDR3. The J gene is TRDJ1, the V gene TRDV1; 11 bases are a match to TRDD3. TCRdb gives no J gene; it was assigned here by matching the DNA to germline. CDR3 length equals 24 residues. Germline CDR1 TSWWSYY, CDR2 QGS. The CDR3 is CALGELNLEITSYWGIFYTDKLIF. The CDR3 DNA sequence: TGTGCTCTTGGGGAACTTAATTTGGAAATTACTTCATACTGGGGGATATTCTACACTGATAAACTCATCTTT.

This clone was counted a few times. This DNA's translation and the protein TCRdb lists, from a much larger clone, do not match at residue 9, likely due to a read error; the protein shown is translated from the DNA. The chain combines TRDV1 with TRDJ1, with TRDD3 matching 9 bases. CDR1 and CDR2 from the germline V gene are TSWWSYY and QGS. This CDR3 has 20 residues. V shed 3 bases, J shed 0 bases, and the junction held 17 bases outside the gene matches. CDR3 sequence (DNA): TGTGCTCTTGGGGAGGTCCTCCTACACCTGGGGGATTGGAACACCGATAAACTCATCTTT. Translated, it gives CALGEVLLHLGDWNTDKLIF.

With respect to this clone: The translation of this DNA and the TCRdb protein of a much larger clone differ at residue 6, probably owing to a read error; the protein shown here is translated from the DNA. The chain joins TRDV2 to TRDJ1; TRDD3 aligns across 11 bases. Germline matching of the DNA provided the J gene here, since TCRdb leaves it blank. This CDR3 comprises 17 residues. With V trimmed by 3 bases and J by 3 bases, 11 bases remained unmatched. In germline, CDR1 is GEAIGNYY, CDR2 EKD. CDR3 sequence reads: CACDPILGDNGADKLIF. The CDR3 DNA sequence: TGTGCCTGTGACCCCATACTGGGGGATAACGGGGCCGATAAACTCATCTTT.

This clone qualifies as medium-sized (0.01 to 0.1%). Other DNA sequences in this sample translate to the same CDR3. V and J are TRDV2 and TRDJ1; 7 bases map to TRDD3. The length of the CDR3 is 14 residues. The germline V gene encodes CDR1 GEAIGNYY and CDR2 EKD. After removal of 4 bases from V and 5 bases from J, the junction contained 9 bases not matched to a gene. The CDR3 sequence: CACEPMGELDKLIF. The CDR3 DNA reads as TGTGCCTGTGAGCCTATGGGGGAATTAGATAAACTCATCTTT.

This clone was seen more than once but under ten times. The protein TCRdb lists belongs to a much larger clone and differs from this DNA's translation at residue 15, which points to a read error; the protein shown is made from the DNA. The chain links TRDV3 to TRDJ1; 9 bases align to TRDD3. Germline lookup yields CDR1 TVYSNPD and CDR2 GDNSRS (reference sequence). CDR3 size: 26 residues. The CDR3 region is CAYGSFLKPLLLGDLEYPPTVYKLIF. The CDR3 DNA sequence: TGTGCATACGGATCCTTCCTTAAGCCCCTGTTACTGGGGGACCTCGAATATCCCCCCACTGTTTATAAACTCATCTTT.

This clone has a count of ten or more. Since a far larger clone is one base different, this is likely a read error. Other DNA sequences in the sample encode the same CDR3. The chain uses TRDV2 and TRDJ1; D ambiguous. CDR3 size: 17 residues. In germline, CDR1 is GEAIGNYY, CDR2 EKD. The CDR3, as DNA: TGCGCCTGTGACACCGTGGGACAGCCAGACCACACCGATAAACTCATCTTT. It specifies CACDTVGQPDHTDKLIF.

This clone was counted only a few times. The amino acid sequence in TCRdb belongs to a much larger clone and departs from this DNA's translation at residue 16, likely a sequencing read error; the sequence shown is translated from the DNA. The V gene is TRDV1, the J gene TRDJ2; 10 positions match TRDD3. TCRdb records no J gene; here it was assigned by comparing the DNA to germline. CDR1 and CDR2 from the germline V gene are TSWWSYY and QGS. The CDR3 contains 20 residues. The CDR3 coding sequence is TGTGCTCTTGGGGAACGGACCTGGGACTGGGGGATGGGTTTGACAGTACAACTCTTCTTT. Translated: CALGERTWDWGMGLTVQLFF.

As regards this clone: TCRdb has a much larger clone's protein, which differs at residue 6 from the translation of this DNA, likely because of a read error; what is shown is the protein translated from the DNA. This sequence joins TRAV38-2/DV8 and TRDJ1; 11 nucleotides align to TRDD3. The J gene was not available in TCRdb and was assigned here by matching the DNA to germline segments. The CDR3 consists of 21 residues. Germline V gives CDR1 TSESDYY, CDR2 QEAYKQQN. J was trimmed by 5 bases and V by 1 base; bases with no gene match: 22. CDR3 loop: CAYRSTLLLFALGDTQDKLIF. The CDR3 DNA sequence: TGTGCTTATAGGAGCACTCTCTTACTTTTCGCTCTGGGGGATACACAGGATAAACTCATCTTT.

This clone was counted many times. The TCRdb protein comes from a much larger clone and disagrees with this DNA's translation at residue 16, likely due to a read error; the protein given here is derived from the DNA. The chain is built from TRDV2 and TRDJ3; 12 positions agree with TRDD3. TCRdb carries no J gene annotation; the J gene was assigned here by matching the DNA with germline. Germline assignment: CDR1 GEAIGNYY and CDR2 EKD. CDR3 length: 21 residues. In nucleotides, the CDR3 is TGTGCCTGTGACACTTTACTGGGGGATACACGATCCTCCTGGGACATCCGACAGATGTTTTTC. The encoded protein is CACDTLLGDTRSSWDIRQMFF.

In its sample, this clone ranks as medium-sized (0.01 to 0.1%). This sample also contains other DNA sequences that code for the same CDR3. This rearrangement joins TRDV3 to TRDJ1; 7 bases match TRDD3. Germline assignment: CDR1 TVYSNPD and CDR2 GDNSRS (reference sequence). The CDR3 contains 16 residues. V dropped 5 bases and J dropped 2; count of bases not matched to a gene: 17. The CDR3 region has the DNA TGTGCCGTACTATCCTGGGGGTACCAGGGAACCGATAAACTCATCTTT. Translation: CAVLSWGYQGTDKLIF. Variable domain in full (rest from reference TRDV3 and TRDJ1): CDKVTQSSPDQTVASGSEVVLLCTYDTVYSNPDLFWYRIRPDYSFQFVFYGDNSRSEGADFTQGRFSVKHILTQKAFHLVISPVRTEDSATYYCAVLSWGYQGTDKLIFGKGTRVTVEP.

About this clone: A far larger clone lies a single base away; this is likely a read error. Other DNA sequences from this sample encode an identical CDR3 as well. This chain links TRDV1 with TRDJ2, with 8 bases identical to TRDD3. V shed 5 bases, J shed 8 bases, and the junction held 25 bases outside the gene matches. The length of the CDR3 is 20 residues. Germline V gives CDR1 TSWWSYY, CDR2 QGS. The DNA for the CDR3 is TGTGCTCTTGGGAATCGTATCCCGTACTGGGGGCCCCGAGGGGCGGCACAACTCTTCTTT. Its translation is CALGNRIPYWGPRGAAQLFF.

Only a few counts were recorded for this clone. The TCRdb protein, from a much larger clone, departs from this DNA's translation at residues 4 and 15, likely by read error; the protein shown derives from the DNA. The gene calls are TRDV3 and TRDJ1; 12 bases align to TRDD3. J lost 0 bases, V lost 2 bases, and 25 bases had no gene match. The CDR3 has 22 amino acids. CDR1 TVYSNPD and CDR2 GDNSRS come from the germline V gene (reference sequence). The CDR3 region has the DNA TGTGCCTTTGAGCGACGAAACCCGTACTGGGGGATACAAACCATGTACACCGATAAACTCATCTTT. Protein: CAFERRNPYWGIQTMYTDKLIF.

This clone was found many times. The protein TCRdb gives is from a much larger clone and does not agree with this DNA's translation at residue 3, likely a read error; the protein shown here comes from the DNA. The rearrangement links TRDV3 to TRDJ1, with D perhaps matching TRDD2 (5 bases). Trimming took off 5 bases at V and 2 bases at J, with 33 bases between the two ends. Looked up from germline, CDR1 is TVYSNPD and CDR2 is GDNSRS (reference sequence). The CDR3 extends over 19 amino acids. CDR3 sequence reads: CAPITLLPIFPSETDKLIF. Here the CDR3 DNA reads TGTGCCCCTATCACCCTACTTCCCATCTTCCCTTCGGAGACCGATAAACTCATCTTT.

Remarks on this clone: It is likely a read error: a sequence one base away is far more abundant. At the DNA level, this CDR3 is encoded by other sequences in the same sample as well. The rearrangement joins TRDV1 to TRDJ1, with 9 bases that match TRDD3. Since TCRdb gives no J gene, matching the DNA to germline was used here to assign it. The CDR3 loop spans 21 amino acids. The germline gives CDR1 TSWWSYY, CDR2 QGS. CDR3: CALGELSPVWGIALYTDKLIF. The DNA of the CDR3 is TGTGCTCTTGGGGAATTAAGTCCTGTATGGGGGATAGCTCTGTACACCGACAAACTCATCTTT.

As regards this clone: The amino acid sequence in TCRdb belongs to a much larger clone and departs from this DNA's translation at residue 3, likely a sequencing read error; the sequence shown is translated from the DNA. The J gene is TRDJ1, the V gene TRDV1; 10 bases are shared with TRDD3. In the absence of a J gene in TCRdb, the DNA was matched to germline to assign it here. The CDR3 runs to 21 residues. Germline V gene lookup returns CDR1 TSWWSYY and CDR2 QGS. The CDR3 nucleotides are TGTGCTCATGGGAAGGGGATTCTTTGGTGGGGGATACCAAAGTACACCGATAAACTCATCTTT. This codes for CAHGKGILWWGIPKYTDKLIF.

This clone has at least ten counts. A far bigger clonotype differs at one base, so this is likely a read error. In the same sample, other DNA sequences code for this CDR3. V is TRDV3 and J is TRDJ1; the match to TRDD3 covers 11 bases. TCRdb supplies no J gene; here it was assigned by aligning the nucleotide sequence to germline. The junction had 16 bases not matched to a gene; V was cut back by 3 bases and J by 10 bases. In germline, CDR1 is TVYSNPD, CDR2 GDNSRS (reference sequence). The CDR3 has 15 residues. The CDR3 sequence is CAFSPLGDMRPGLIF. The CDR3 region has the DNA TGTGCCTTCTCTCCACTGGGGGATATGCGGCCAGGACTCATCTTT. Complete variable domain (other parts from reference TRDV3 and TRDJ1): CDKVTQSSPDQTVASGSEVVLLCTYDTVYSNPDLFWYRIRPDYSFQFVFYGDNSRSEGADFTQGRFSVKHILTQKAFHLVISPVRTEDSATYYCAFSPLGDMRPGLIFGKGTRVTVEP.

Notes on this clone: A far larger clone is a single base away, which makes a read error likely. At the DNA level, this CDR3 is encoded by other sequences in the same sample as well. The V gene was identified as TRDV2, while no J gene was called; the table assigns TRDD3, which was not confirmed against the DNA. CDR1 GEAIGNYY and CDR2 EKD come from the germline V gene. The CDR3 contains 18 residues. For the CDR3, the DNA is TGTGCCTGTGACACAATTACACTGGGGATACGGTACACCGATAAACTCATTTTT. This translates into CACDTITLGIRYTDKLIF.

In its sample, this clone was seen a few times. The protein TCRdb lists belongs to a much larger clone and differs from this DNA's translation at residue 15, which points to a read error; the protein shown is made from the DNA. The chain has TRAV38-2/DV8 and TRDJ1; TRDD3 might be the D (5 bases). The J gene comes from matching the DNA to germline here; TCRdb lacks it. With 0 bases removed from V and 6 bases from J, the gap between germline ends came to 27 bases. The germline CDR1 and CDR2 sequences are TSESDYY and QEAYKQQN. The CDR3 loop spans 19 amino acids. In DNA, the CDR3 is TGTGCTTATAGGAGCGCCCCCCGGGGTGGATGGGGAAAGACCAATAAACTCATCTTT. Translation: CAYRSAPRGGWGKTNKLIF.

This clone was recorded at least ten times. The genes are TRDV2 and TRDJ1; 8 nucleotides align to TRDD3. The CDR3 is 16 residues long. Germline assignment: CDR1 GEAIGNYY and CDR2 EKD. The V and J ends lost 3 bases and 0 bases, in that order; junction bases with no gene match: 8. CDR3 residues: CACDPLLGEYTDKLIF. The CDR3 coding sequence is TGTGCCTGTGACCCACTTCTGGGGGAGTACACCGATAAACTCATCTTT.